These 21 T cell receptor beta chains came from one sample sequenced in a study of shared clonotypes between healthy human individuals. The method was immunoSEQ multiplex PCR; TCRdb's version includes in-frame clones alone and lacks a portion of them. The sample gives almost 750,000 clones, 55% to 80% of which show up once; under 2% is in the top ten. Sequences were obtained from memory CD4+ T cells sorted from blood. As to subset: CD45RA-negative fraction. The receptors come from a woman aged 25 to 45 in good health.

Comment on this clone: At the DNA level, this CDR3 is encoded by other sequences in the same sample as well. The gene calls are TRBV5-5 and TRBJ2-7; 11 bases line up with TRBD1. V lost 4 bases and J lost 2; bases outside the gene matches: 2. Germline assignment: CDR1 SGHKS and CDR2 YYEKEE (reference sequence). The CDR3 has 14 amino acids. CDR3 DNA sequence: TGTGCCAGCAGCAGGGGACAGGGGGCCTACGAGCAGTACTTC. It specifies CASSRGQGAYEQYF.

V gene TRBV7-2 combines with J gene TRBJ2-2; 9 bases agree with TRBD2. The CDR3 totals 17 residues. With V trimmed by 7 bases and J by 6 bases, 15 bases remained unmatched. Germline V gene lookup returns CDR1 SGHTA and CDR2 FQGNSA. For the CDR3, the DNA is TGTGCCAGCACCTCCAGGCGGGAGGGCCTCTGGGCCGGGGAGCTGTTTTTT. Translation: CASTSRREGLWAGELFF.

The chain combines TRBV6-1 with TRBJ2-7, with 10 positions matching TRBD2. The V and J ends lost 6 bases and 0 bases, in that order; junction bases with no gene match: 5. CDR1 and CDR2 (germline): MNHNS, SASEGT. The CDR3 extends over 15 amino acids. The CDR3 sequence is CASSASGRVSYEQYF. The CDR3 region has the DNA TGTGCCAGCAGCGCTAGCGGGAGAGTCTCCTACGAGCAGTACTTC.

This chain links TRBV18 with TRBJ1-2; the D gene is possibly TRBD1 (5 bases). CDR3 length: 13 residues. Germline V gene lookup returns CDR1 KGHSH and CDR2 LQKENI. V was shortened by 1 base and J by 4 bases, with 7 bases between the two germline ends. CDR3 residues: CASSPRGGYGYTF. The CDR3 DNA follows: TGTGCCAGCTCACCACGGGGCGGCTATGGCTACACCTTC.

The chain recombines TRBV19 with TRBJ2-5, with D perhaps TRBD1 (6 bases). The CDR3 contains 13 residues. V lost 9 bases, J lost 4 bases, and 15 bases lay in between. Looked up from germline, CDR1 is LNHDA and CDR2 is SQIVND (reference sequence). The CDR3 here is CARTQQGRETQYF. CDR3 sequence (DNA): TGTGCCAGGACCCAACAGGGACGAGAGACCCAGTACTTC.

This chain links TRBV5-1 with TRBJ2-3, with a tentative D call TRBD1 (6 bases). The CDR3 is 15 residues long. Trimming took 4 bases from V and 3 from J, leaving 15 bases between them. Germline V gene sequence: CDR1 SGHRS, CDR2 YFSETQ. The CDR3 here is CASSPRGFGTDTQYF. The CDR3, as DNA: TGCGCCAGCAGCCCCAGGGGTTTTGGGACAGATACGCAGTATTTT.

This chain links TRBV5-4 with TRBJ1-2, with TRBD1 as a possible D gene (5 bases). With 2 bases removed from V and 8 bases from J, the gap between germline ends came to 13 bases. CDR3 length: 13 residues. The V gene's germline CDR1 is SGHNT and CDR2 YYREEE (reference sequence). The CDR3 sequence: CASSLDGAGGYTF. The CDR3 DNA reads as TGTGCCAGCAGCTTAGATGGGGCAGGGGGCTACACCTTC.

The CDR3 bases are TGTGCCAGTAGTGAGGGGGTCACTGAAGCTTTCTTT. As protein: CASSEGVTEAFF. The genes are TRBV19 and TRBJ1-1, with a possible D match to TRBD1 (6 bases). V shed 5 bases and J shed 4 bases, with 8 bases lying between them. The CDR3 totals 12 residues. Germline V gene sequence: CDR1 LNHDA, CDR2 SQIVND (reference sequence).

The chain links TRBV6-1 to TRBJ1-2; the D gene is possibly TRBD1 (5 bases). The CDR3 runs to 15 residues. Trimming removed 2 bases from V and 7 bases from J, with 17 bases in between. The V gene's germline CDR1 is MNHNS and CDR2 SASEGT. DNA of the CDR3: TGTGCCAGCAGTGAATATCAAGGGGCCCAAGGTGGCTACACCTTC. Encoded protein: CASSEYQGAQGGYTF.

The chain links TRBV28 to TRBJ1-2; D call uncertain. This CDR3 contains 17 residues. The V end lost 8 bases, the J end lost 0 bases, and 22 bases lay between the germline ends. CDR1 and CDR2 from the germline V gene are MDHEN and SYDVKM. CDR3 sequence (DNA): TGTGCCAGCTCCACACTCCATCGGGCAGCAGCTAACTATGGCTACACCTTC. Translated, it gives CASSTLHRAAANYGYTF.

The chain joins TRBV28 to TRBJ2-1; 9 positions match TRBD2. CDR3 length: 15 residues. Trimming took 4 bases from V and 3 from J; bases not matched to a gene: 4. Germline V gives CDR1 MDHEN, CDR2 SYDVKM. The CDR3 reads CASSSETSGYNEQFF. The CDR3 coding sequence is TGTGCCAGCAGTTCCGAGACTAGCGGCTACAATGAGCAGTTCTTC. The full variable domain, in which reference TRBV28 and TRBJ2-1 provide the parts outside the CDR3, is DVKVTQSSRYLVKRTGEKVFLECVQDMDHENMFWYRQDPGLGLRLIYFSYDVKMKEKGDIPEGYSVSREKKERFSLILESASTNQTSMYLCASSSETSGYNEQFFGPGTRLTVL.

This clone was observed once. The chain recombines TRBV20-1 with TRBJ2-3; a possible D gene is TRBD2 (6 bases). CDR1 is DFQATT, CDR2 SNEGSKA, per germline (reference sequence). The V and J ends lost 7 bases and 12 bases respectively, with 17 bases between them. CDR3 length equals 11 residues. Here the CDR3 reads CSGETRREQYF. CDR3 bases: TGCAGTGGGGAGACTAGGAGAGAACAGTATTTT.

V usage is TRBV5-1 and J usage is TRBJ2-2; D is perhaps TRBD1 (6 bases). The germline CDR1 and CDR2 sequences are SGHRS and YFSETQ. Trimming left V 3 bases short and J 5 bases short, with 14 bases between. The length of the CDR3 is 15 residues. The CDR3 bases are TGCGCCAGCAGCTCCACAGGGCCCCTAACCGGGGAGCTGTTTTTT. Its protein is CASSSTGPLTGELFF.

The chain links TRBV4-1 to TRBJ2-1; 14 bases match TRBD2. Germline values: CDR1 MGHRA, CDR2 YSYEKL. The CDR3 runs to 17 residues. V lost 5 bases, J lost 1 base, and 4 bases stayed unmatched. CDR3 residues: CASSTGLAGGSYNEQFF. CDR3 DNA: TGCGCCAGCAGCACCGGACTAGCGGGAGGATCCTACAATGAGCAGTTCTTC.

The chain employs TRBV11-2 and TRBJ2-7; 15 nucleotides align to TRBD2. This CDR3 is 17 amino acids long. The junction had 7 bases not matched to a gene; V was cut back by 5 bases and J by 2 bases. CDR1 and CDR2 from the germline V gene are SGHAT and FQNNGV. CDR3 residues: CASSAGTSGRPPYEQYF. In nucleotides, the CDR3 is TGTGCCAGCAGCGCCGGGACTAGCGGGAGGCCCCCCTACGAGCAGTACTTC.

This rearrangement joins TRBV4-2 to TRBJ1-1; D gene uncertain. Between the trimmed V and J ends, which lost 4 bases and 0 bases, there was a span of 12 bases. The CDR3 is 15 amino acids. Germline V gene lookup returns CDR1 LGHNA and CDR2 YNFKEQ. CDR3 in amino acids: CASSLDVGMNTEAFF. The CDR3 DNA follows: TGTGCCAGCAGCCTCGACGTGGGGATGAACACTGAAGCTTTCTTT.

This clone was seen just once. V usage is TRBV7-8 and J usage is TRBJ2-1; either TRBD1 or TRBD2 may supply D (5 bases each). Germline V gives CDR1 SGHVS, CDR2 FQNEAQ. The CDR3 has 13 residues. V shed 5 bases and J shed 9 bases, with 14 bases lying between them. The CDR3 region has the DNA TGTGCCAGCAGCAGCAAATCTGGGGGTGAGCAGTTCTTC. Translated: CASSSKSGGEQFF.

This clone was counted once. The chain employs TRBV25-1 and TRBJ2-1; D remains ambiguous. The germline CDR1 and CDR2 sequences are MGHDK and SYGVNS. The CDR3 has 13 amino acids. V was cut by 1 base and J by 8 bases, with 9 bases left in between. CDR3 sequence: CASSEWVADEQFF. In DNA, the CDR3 is TGTGCCAGCAGTGAATGGGTAGCTGATGAGCAGTTCTTC.

For the CDR3, the DNA is TGTGCCAGCAGCGTAGCGGTAGCGGGTACAGATACGCAGTATTTT. Its translation: CASSVAVAGTDTQYF. The V call is TRBV9, the J call TRBJ2-3; 7 positions agree with TRBD2. The germline V gene encodes CDR1 SGDLS and CDR2 YYNGEE. Losses at the gene ends were 0 bases for V and 3 bases for J; bases not matched to a gene: 4. The CDR3 consists of 15 residues.

V usage is TRBV2 and J usage is TRBJ2-2; TRBD1 agrees at 7 bases. This CDR3 has 14 residues. The V segment lost 7 bases and the J segment 5 bases; nucleotides outside the gene matches: 7. The germline V gene encodes CDR1 SNHLY and CDR2 FYNNEI. The CDR3 sequence: CASKGAIVTGELFF. As DNA, the CDR3 is TGTGCCAGCAAGGGGGCGATCGTAACCGGGGAGCTGTTTTTT. Supplemented by reference TRBV2 and TRBJ2-2, the full variable domain reads EPEVTQTPSHQVTQMGQEVILRCVPISNHLYFYWYRQILGQKVEFLVSFYNNEISEKSEIFDDQFSVERPDGSNFTLKIRSTKLEDSAMYFCASKGAIVTGELFFGEGSRLTVL.

Turning to this clone: One junction end does not reproduce the germline sequence, and a read error may be involved. The rearrangement joins TRBV28 to TRBJ2-5; the D gene could be TRBD1 or TRBD2 (5 bases each). This CDR3 region has 14 residues. The germline V gene has CDR1 MDHEN and CDR2 SYDVKM. The CDR3 DNA reads as TGTGCCAGCAGTCCTCCGGGACCCCAAGGGACCCAGTACTTC. Translated: CASSPPGPQGTQYF.